These 28 T cell receptor beta chains originate from one sample sequenced in a study of T cell repertoires in cytomegalovirus infection. TCRdb reprocessed the reads via MiXCR and lists one record per CDR3 protein. This sample has about 900,000 distinct CDR3 sequences, with roughly 30% found just once. For these receptors, no antigen is known. Sequenced here: cultured CD8+ T cells from PBMCs, sampled from culture after CMV antigen stimulation. The receptors shown here come from a human donor in good health (CMV status not recorded). Some clones in this sample may be carry-over from other donors' samples.

This clonotype came up a few times. The chain is built from TRBV7-9 and TRBJ2-5; TRBD2 matches 15 bases. The CDR3 runs 16 residues. The V gene's germline CDR1 is SEHNR and CDR2 FQNEAQ (reference sequence). Unmatched junction bases numbered 3, after V lost 4 bases and J lost 3 bases. The DNA of the CDR3 is TGTGCCAGCAGCTCCGGGACTAGCGGGGGGAAAGAGACCCAGTACTTC. It yields the protein CASSSGTSGGKETQYF.

The chain uses TRBV29-1 and TRBJ1-1, with D hard to call. Trimming took off 5 bases at V and 4 bases at J, with 17 bases between the two ends. CDR3 length equals 14 residues. The germline V gene encodes CDR1 SQVTM and CDR2 ANQGSEA. The CDR3 loop reads CSVLEPKFPTEAFF. CDR3 in DNA: TGCAGCGTTCTCGAGCCTAAATTTCCCACTGAAGCTTTCTTT. Variable domain in full (rest from reference TRBV29-1 and TRBJ1-1): SAVISQKPSRDICQRGTSLTIQCQVDSQVTMMFWYRQQPGQSLTLIATANQGSEATYESGFVIDKFPISRPNLTFSTLTVSNMSPEDSSIYLCSVLEPKFPTEAFFGQGTRLTVV.

This clonotype was seen repeatedly, ten times or more. This sequence joins TRBV7-2 and TRBJ2-5; a possible D gene is TRBD1 (6 bases). CDR3 size: 15 residues. V was shortened by 3 bases and J by 4 bases, with 15 bases between the two germline ends. CDR1 is SGHTA, CDR2 FQGNSA, per germline. In nucleotides, the CDR3 is TGTGCCAGCAGCTTTGAGGACAGCCACTTAGAGACCCAGTACTTC. It codes for CASSFEDSHLETQYF.

The chain carries TRBV27 and TRBJ2-2; 11 bases fit TRBD2. Trimming removed 5 bases from V and 8 bases from J; junction bases left unmatched: 4. Germline V CDR1 and CDR2: MNHEY, SMNVEV (reference sequence). CDR3 length: 14 residues. CDR3 nucleotides: TGTGCCAGCAGTCCCCGGACTAGCGGGGGGGAGCTGTTTTTT. It encodes CASSPRTSGGELFF.

V and J are TRBV12-3 or TRBV12-4 and TRBJ2-3, with 13 bases lining up with TRBD2. Losses at the gene ends were 5 bases for V and 11 bases for J; bases not matched to a gene: 1. The CDR3 runs 12 residues. In DNA, the CDR3 is TGTGCCAGCAGTGGACTAGCGGGGGTGCAGTATTTT. As protein: CASSGLAGVQYF.

This clonotype has only a few counts. The V call is TRBV19, the J call TRBJ2-1; 11 bases align to TRBD2. Germline CDR1 and CDR2: LNHDA and SQIVND (reference sequence). Trimming took 5 bases from V and 9 from J; bases not matched to a gene: 6. The CDR3 has 14 amino acids. The CDR3 coding sequence is TGTGCCAGTAGTCCTAGCGGGGGGTACGGTGAGCAGTTCTTC. It encodes CASSPSGGYGEQFF.

This chain joins TRBV2 and TRBJ1-1; the D gene is possibly TRBD1 (5 bases). The CDR3 is 12 amino acids. V was pared by 10 bases and J by 8 bases, with 17 bases between. CDR1 and CDR2 (germline): SNHLY, FYNNEI. CDR3 residues: CATPESGGEAFF. In DNA, the CDR3 is TGTGCCACCCCAGAGAGTGGGGGAGAAGCTTTCTTT.

This clonotype was seen a few times. The V and J genes are TRBV27 and TRBJ2-2, with no clear D. Trimming shortened V by 6 bases and J by 5 bases, and 7 bases separated the two germline ends. This CDR3 comprises 12 residues. Germline V gene data show CDR1 as MNHEY and CDR2 as SMNVEV (reference sequence). The CDR3 nucleotides read TGTGCCAGCAGACAGACTACCGGGGAGCTGTTTTTT. Translation: CASRQTTGELFF.

Many counts were recorded for this clonotype. The genes are TRBV7-2 and TRBJ2-3; the match to TRBD2 covers 8 bases. There are 17 residues in the CDR3. The V gene end was trimmed by 3 bases and the J gene end by 0 bases; junction bases not matched to a gene: 8. The germline V gene encodes CDR1 SGHTA and CDR2 FQGNSA. CDR3 residues: CASSFSGGTLSTDTQYF. CDR3 DNA: TGTGCCAGCAGCTTCAGCGGGGGTACTCTTAGCACAGATACGCAGTATTTT.

The CDR3 sequence is CASSLQGAVEQFF. In DNA, the CDR3 is TGTGCCAGCAGCTTGCAGGGGGCGGTTGAGCAGTTCTTC. The gene calls are TRBV5-5 and TRBJ2-1; 8 nucleotides match TRBD1. The CDR3 has 13 residues. CDR1 and CDR2 from the germline V gene are SGHKS and YYEKEE (reference sequence). V lost 1 base, J lost 9 bases, and 3 bases stayed unmatched. The full variable domain, with the rest looked up from reference TRBV5-5 and TRBJ2-1, is DAGVTQSPTHLIKTRGQQVTLRCSPISGHKSVSWYQQVLGQGPQFIFQYYEKEERGRGNFPDRFSARQFPNYSSELNVNALLLGDSALYLCASSLQGAVEQFFGPGTRLTVL.

The chain links TRBV4-1 to TRBJ2-3; D not resolved. V shed 0 bases and J shed 0 bases, with 7 bases lying between them. The V gene's germline CDR1 is MGHRA and CDR2 YSYEKL. The CDR3 totals 15 residues. The CDR3 DNA is TGCGCCAGCAGCCAAGATCCGGCTAGCACAGATACGCAGTATTTT. It encodes CASSQDPASTDTQYF.

Comment on this clonotype: A much larger clone lies one base from this, so it may be a read error. The chain has TRBV7-2 and TRBJ2-3, with 9 bases fitting TRBD1. V lost 2 bases to trimming and J lost 6 bases; unmatched junction nucleotides: 9. There are 16 residues in the CDR3. Germline CDR1 and CDR2: SGHTA and FQGNSA. The CDR3 DNA reads TGTGCCAGCAGCTTAAGGACAGGGGAAATATGGGATACGCAGTATTTT. Translation gives CASSLRTGEIWDTQYF.

Of note for this clonotype: This may be a read error, as it is one base from a much larger clone. The gene calls are TRBV7-6 and TRBJ2-4; TRBD2 is a possible D gene (6 bases). CDR3 length equals 16 residues. Germline V gene data show CDR1 as SGHVS and CDR2 as FNYEAQ. For the CDR3, the DNA is TGTGGCAGCAGCTTAGCGGCAGGGCCTAAGAGGAAGATTCAGTACTTC. It specifies CGSSLAAGPKRKIQYF.

Many counts were recorded for this clonotype. Here the CDR3 DNA reads TGTGCCAGCAGCACGGGACTAGCGGGGGGGCCGGTCACCGGGGAGCTGTTTTTT. It codes for CASSTGLAGGPVTGELFF. J is TRBJ2-2 and V is TRBV7-3; TRBD2 matches at 16 bases. The CDR3 totals 18 residues. V lost 5 bases to trimming and J lost 4 bases; unmatched junction nucleotides: 7. In germline, CDR1 is SGHTA, CDR2 FQGTGA.

This clonotype was seen only a few times. The rearrangement uses TRBV6-1 and TRBJ1-2; D unclear. V was trimmed by 8 bases and J by 4 bases, leaving 20 bases between them. Germline CDR1 and CDR2: MNHNS and SASEGT. The CDR3 is 15 amino acids. The CDR3 loop is CASHGVEKPSYGYTF. In DNA form, the CDR3 reads TGTGCCAGCCACGGAGTGGAGAAGCCCAGCTATGGCTACACCTTC.

This clonotype has just a few counts. The chain carries TRBV7-8 and TRBJ2-5; perhaps TRBD1 as D (5 bases). The length of the CDR3 is 15 residues. Looked up from germline, CDR1 is SGHVS and CDR2 is FQNEAQ. V was trimmed by 8 bases and J by 1 base, leaving 17 bases between them. The CDR3 DNA is TGTGCCAGCCGCGAATCAGCAGGGTTCCAAGAGACCCAGTACTTC. This gives the protein CASRESAGFQETQYF.

This clonotype was observed a handful of times. The chain links TRBV4-2 to TRBJ1-1; the D gene is possibly TRBD1 (5 bases). V lost 5 bases to trimming and J lost 1 base, with 17 bases between them. Germline values: CDR1 LGHNA, CDR2 YNFKEQ. There are 16 residues in the CDR3. The CDR3 loop reads CASSYPGAGGNTEAFF. The CDR3 DNA reads as TGTGCCAGCAGCTACCCCGGGGCAGGAGGGAACACTGAAGCTTTCTTT.

This clonotype was detected many times. The V gene is TRBV11-1, the J gene TRBJ2-3; 7 bases are a match to TRBD2. Germline lookup yields CDR1 SGHAT and CDR2 FQDESV (reference sequence). The CDR3 sequence is 15 residues long. The J segment lost 0 bases and the V segment lost 5 bases, leaving 5 bases of the junction unmatched. The CDR3 loop is CASSPRDYSTDTQYF. In nucleotides, the CDR3 is TGTGCCAGCAGCCCCAGGGACTATAGCACAGATACGCAGTATTTT.

This clonotype was observed many times. The chain links TRBV7-6 to TRBJ2-2; D unclear. This CDR3 region has 15 residues. Germline CDR1 reads SGHVS; CDR2 reads FNYEAQ. Trimming removed 1 base at V and 7 bases at J, with 13 bases between. The CDR3 DNA sequence: TGTGCCAGCAGCTTAGGACAACCTCGGAGCGGGGAGCTGTTTTTT. The encoded protein is CASSLGQPRSGELFF.

In this sample, this clonotype turned up once. One junction end does not reproduce the germline sequence, and a read error may be involved. The CDR3 protein is CANSLGASSTDTQYF. The CDR3, as DNA: TGTGCCAACAGCTTAGGGGCATCTAGCACAGATACGCAGTATTTT. The chain links TRBV7-6 to TRBJ2-3, with D possibly TRBD1 on 5 matching bases. Germline V gene lookup returns CDR1 SGHVS and CDR2 FNYEAQ. The CDR3 consists of 15 residues.

Only a few counts were recorded for this clonotype. The V call is TRBV6-2 or TRBV6-3, the J call TRBJ1-2, with no clear D. Trimming stripped 6 bases from V and 2 bases from J, with 19 bases between. CDR1 is MNHEY, CDR2 SVGEGT, per germline. The CDR3 is 16 amino acids. The CDR3 is CASRPRPASPNYGYTF. CDR3 sequence (DNA): TGTGCCAGCAGACCACGGCCCGCAAGTCCCAACTATGGCTACACCTTC.

V is TRBV28 and J is TRBJ2-1; D is unresolved. CDR1 and CDR2 from the germline V gene are MDHEN and SYDVKM. Trimming cost V 7 bases and J 0 bases, with 16 bases left between them. This CDR3 is 16 amino acids long. CDR3 DNA: TGTGCCAGCACCTCGCCTGTGGAGAGCTCCTACAATGAGCAGTTCTTC. Its protein is CASTSPVESSYNEQFF.

The chain joins TRBV6-6 to TRBJ1-5; D not certain. Between the trimmed V and J ends, which lost 0 bases and 3 bases, there was a span of 18 bases. Looked up from germline, CDR1 is MNHNY and CDR2 is SVGAGI (reference sequence). CDR3 length: 18 amino acids. The CDR3 loop is CASSYSIPPPSPNQPQHF. The CDR3 region has the DNA TGTGCCAGCAGTTACTCGATACCGCCACCATCACCCAATCAGCCCCAGCATTTT.

This sequence joins TRBV10-3 and TRBJ1-1; TRBD1 might be the D (5 bases). The ends were cut back, 6 bases at V and 5 bases at J, with 19 bases in the middle. The V gene's germline CDR1 is ENHRY and CDR2 SYGVKD. CDR3 length: 15 amino acids. The CDR3 sequence: CAISRVLGVQTEAFF. The CDR3 nucleotides read TGTGCCATCAGCAGAGTCTTGGGGGTACAAACTGAAGCTTTCTTT.

The chain couples TRBV20-1 to TRBJ2-7; the D is unclear. The ends were cut back, 6 bases at V and 0 bases at J, with 15 bases in the middle. CDR3 length: 14 amino acids. Germline V gives CDR1 DFQATT, CDR2 SNEGSKA (reference sequence). Here the CDR3 reads CSARPAPHSYEQYV. The CDR3 bases are TGCAGTGCACGTCCGGCGCCGCACTCCTACGAGCAGTACGTC.

The chain couples TRBV24-1 to TRBJ2-7; D is perhaps TRBD1 (5 bases). V was clipped by 1 base and J by 1 base, with 10 bases between them. CDR3 size: 15 residues. Per the germline V gene, CDR1 is KGHDR and CDR2 is SFDVKD. The CDR3 region has the DNA TGTGCCACCAGTGATTTACAGGATTCGTCCTACGAGCAGTACTTC. Its protein product is CATSDLQDSSYEQYF.

The CDR3 region is CASSLAGGIPQETQYF. CDR3 nucleotides: TGTGCCAGCAGCCTGGCGGGGGGAATCCCACAAGAGACCCAGTACTTC. This sequence joins TRBV5-4 and TRBJ2-5; the match to TRBD2 covers 8 bases. In germline, CDR1 is SGHNT, CDR2 YYREEE (reference sequence). The CDR3 covers 16 residues. J gave up 2 bases and V 4 bases, and 10 bases lay outside the gene matches.

This clonotype has ten or more counts. The chain carries TRBV7-6 and TRBJ2-1; tentatively, D is TRBD2 (6 bases). The germline gives CDR1 SGHVS, CDR2 FNYEAQ. CDR3 length equals 15 residues. V was clipped by 5 bases and J by 0 bases, with 11 bases between them. The CDR3 DNA follows: TGTGCCAGCAGCAGCGGGCCGAGCTCCTACAATGAGCAGTTCTTC. This sequence encodes CASSSGPSSYNEQFF.